This TCR beta chain comes out of a study of cytomegalovirus exposure and HLA in healthy donors. The study's findings and limits: A highly shared variant cluster was judged a likely technical artifact.

Comment on this clone: Its antigen is not known.

A multiplex PCR was run with 60 Vbeta primers and 13 Jbeta primers. Sequencing was performed with immunoSEQ multiplex PCR; in TCRdb, only in-frame clones are kept and a portion is missing. The repertoire holds 90,000 or so clones, roughly 74% seen once, with 15% to 20% in the top ten. This TCR derives from a woman under 30 in good health and CMV-seropositive. The source material was PBMCs.

The CDR3 loop reads CASSLTGGLETQYF. The CDR3, as DNA: TGTGCCAGCAGTTTGACGGGAGGGCTGGAGACCCAGTACTTC. The chain couples TRBV28 to TRBJ2-5; TRBD2 matches at 8 bases. The length of the CDR3 is 14 residues. The trim removed 3 bases at V and 5 bases at J, leaving 5 bases unmatched. Germline V gene sequence: CDR1 MDHEN, CDR2 SYDVKM.